Presented here are 23 T cell receptor beta chains from one specimen sequenced in a study of identical twins. TCRdb reprocessed the 5' RACE reads with MiXCR, giving one entry per CDR3 protein. The data contain hundreds of thousands of distinct CDR3 sequences, about 22% of them singletons. The data also belong to a second study, concerning yellow fever vaccine responses in identical twins.

The sequenced sample was CD4+ T cells sorted from blood. All receptors derive from a woman aged 18-29 years in good health.

V usage is TRBV10-3 and J usage is TRBJ2-7; D is unclear. The V gene lost 0 bases and the J gene lost 3 bases, with 9 bases spanning the gap. The CDR3 totals 14 residues. CDR1 and CDR2 (germline): ENHRY, SYGVKD. DNA for the CDR3: TGTGCCATCAGTGAGTCCGGCATAAACTACGAGCAGTACTTC. Protein product: CAISESGINYEQYF.

The V gene is TRBV6-1, the J gene TRBJ2-7; TRBD2 is a possible D gene (6 bases). This CDR3 comprises 14 residues. Germline CDR1 MNHNS, CDR2 SASEGT. V was shortened by 5 bases and J by 9 bases, with 20 bases between the two germline ends. This CDR3 is CASSLTGTLGGQYF. Written as DNA, the CDR3 is TGTGCCAGCAGTCTTACCGGGACTCTCGGAGGGCAGTACTTC.

This clonotype showed up just a few times. The chain links TRBV5-1 to TRBJ1-2, with 11 bases identical to TRBD1. Germline CDR1 is SGHRS and CDR2 is YFSETQ. The CDR3 is 15 residues long. After removal of 4 bases from V and 4 bases from J, the junction contained 6 bases not matched to a gene. The CDR3 reads CASSNAGTGGYGYTF. The CDR3 nucleotides read TGCGCCAGCAGCAACGCCGGGACAGGGGGCTATGGCTACACCTTC.

The chain is built from TRBV29-1 and TRBJ2-5; possible D gene TRBD2, 6 bases. The germline V gene encodes CDR1 SQVTM and CDR2 ANQGSEA. CDR3 length: 14 amino acids. V was trimmed by 6 bases and J by 1 base, leaving 15 bases between them. The CDR3 region has the DNA TGCAGCGTCGGAGGGCCCTCTGGCCAAGAGACCCAGTACTTC. It translates to CSVGGPSGQETQYF. The whole variable domain, filled in from reference TRBV29-1 and TRBJ2-5, reads SAVISQKPSRDICQRGTSLTIQCQVDSQVTMMFWYRQQPGQSLTLIATANQGSEATYESGFVIDKFPISRPNLTFSTLTVSNMSPEDSSIYLCSVGGPSGQETQYFGPGTRLLVL.

The rearrangement links TRBV5-6 to TRBJ1-1, with D perhaps matching TRBD1 (5 bases). The CDR3 has 15 amino acids. V was pared by 3 bases and J by 6 bases, with 18 bases between. Germline assignment: CDR1 SGHDT and CDR2 YYEEEE. The CDR3 sequence is CASSYIWTKIPEAFF. In DNA, the CDR3 is TGTGCCAGCAGCTACATTTGGACAAAAATCCCTGAAGCTTTCTTT. The variable domain in full, with the rest retrieved from reference TRBV5-6 and TRBJ1-1, is DAGVTQSPTHLIKTRGQQVTLRCSPKSGHDTVSWYQQALGQGPQFIFQYYEEEERQRGNFPDRFSGHQFPNYSSELNVNALLLGDSALYLCASSYIWTKIPEAFFGQGTRLTVV.

With regard to this clonotype: At one boundary the junction diverges from the germline segment, which might be a read error. The gene calls are TRBV3-1 and TRBJ2-1; D is possibly TRBD2 (5 bases). CDR3 length equals 11 residues. Germline V gene lookup returns CDR1 LGHDT and CDR2 YNNKEL (reference sequence). Written as DNA, the CDR3 is TGTGCCAGCAGTACTAGATTAGAGCGGTTCTTC. It specifies CASSTRLERFF.

V and J are TRBV18 and TRBJ1-1; a possible D gene is TRBD1 (6 bases). Trimming removed 3 bases from V and 1 base from J, with 12 bases in between. Germline CDR1 and CDR2: KGHSH and LQKENI. This CDR3 spans 15 amino acids. The CDR3 sequence is CASSPQGFKNTEAFF. For the CDR3, the DNA is TGTGCCAGCTCACCTCAGGGGTTTAAGAACACTGAAGCTTTCTTT.

The chain employs TRBV7-2 and TRBJ2-5; D unclear. This CDR3 spans 14 amino acids. Looked up from germline, CDR1 is SGHTA and CDR2 is FQGNSA. V lost 5 bases, J lost 5 bases, and 15 bases lay in between. The CDR3 DNA is TGTGCCAGCAGCCTTGTTGAGTCTCGGGAGACCCAGTACTTC. Encoded protein: CASSLVESRETQYF.

The V call is TRBV12-5, the J call TRBJ2-2; tentatively, D is TRBD1 or TRBD2 (6 bases each). Germline assignment: CDR1 LGHNT and CDR2 FRNRAP. V lost 0 bases and J lost 7, with 15 bases in between. CDR3 length: 16 residues. The CDR3, as DNA: TGTGCTAGTGGTTTGGTACTGCCGGGGGCGCGCGGGGAGCTGTTTTTT. Residues: CASGLVLPGARGELFF.

J is TRBJ2-2 and V is TRBV4-1; either TRBD1 or TRBD2 may supply D (5 bases each). V shed 4 bases and J shed 6 bases, with 18 bases lying between them. Germline assignment: CDR1 MGHRA and CDR2 YSYEKL. This CDR3 is 16 amino acids long. The CDR3 nucleotides are TGCGCCAGCAGCCCCCATCCGAGGGGCCGGGCCGGGGAGCTGTTTTTT. It codes for CASSPHPRGRAGELFF.

The chain recombines TRBV7-9 with TRBJ1-2; the D gene is possibly TRBD1 (5 bases). The germline V gene has CDR1 SEHNR and CDR2 FQNEAQ (reference sequence). V dropped 1 base and J dropped 7 bases, with 16 bases sitting between them. The CDR3 consists of 15 residues. CDR3 residues: CASSLETGSRGGYTF. In DNA form, the CDR3 reads TGTGCCAGCAGCTTAGAAACAGGTTCACGCGGTGGCTACACCTTC.

The rearrangement uses TRBV11-2 and TRBJ2-1, with no clear D. Per the germline V gene, CDR1 is SGHAT and CDR2 is FQNNGV. The CDR3 consists of 15 residues. V lost 1 base, J lost 3 bases, and 10 bases lay in between. Here the CDR3 reads CASSLAPLDYNEQFF. CDR3 coding DNA: TGTGCCAGCAGCTTAGCTCCCCTAGACTACAATGAGCAGTTCTTC.

The rearrangement links TRBV24-1 to TRBJ2-7; 9 nucleotides match TRBD2. CDR1 and CDR2 from the germline V gene are KGHDR and SFDVKD. V trimming: 4 bases; J trimming: 4 bases; junction bases outside the gene matches: 10. CDR3 size: 16 residues. The CDR3 sequence is CATSDPTSGSPYEQYF. The CDR3 bases are TGTGCCACCAGTGACCCCACTAGCGGGTCTCCGTACGAGCAGTACTTC.

This sequence joins TRBV19 and TRBJ1-5, with 7 bases identical to TRBD1. V shed 7 bases and J 7 bases; nucleotides not matched to a gene: 7. The CDR3 totals 13 residues. Germline loops: CDR1 LNHDA, CDR2 SQIVND (reference sequence). CDR3 sequence reads: CASTATGPQPQHF. The DNA of the CDR3 is TGTGCCAGTACCGCGACAGGGCCCCAGCCCCAGCATTTT.

This clonotype was picked up a small number of times. The chain has TRBV29-1 and TRBJ2-1, with TRBD2 identical over 11 bases. The CDR3 spans 15 residues. With V trimmed by 1 base and J by 6 bases, 5 bases remained unmatched. The germline V gene has CDR1 SQVTM and CDR2 ANQGSEA. DNA for the CDR3: TGCAGCGTTGAAGTGTTAGCGGGGGGGCGCAATGAGCAGTTCTTC. It encodes CSVEVLAGGRNEQFF.

The CDR3 nucleotides are TGTGCCATCACCCCTACTGGGACAGGCTTCTCTGGGGCCAACGTCCTGACTTTC. Its translation: CAITPTGTGFSGANVLTF. The chain links TRBV10-3 to TRBJ2-6; the match to TRBD1 covers 8 bases. Looked up from germline, CDR1 is ENHRY and CDR2 is SYGVKD. V lost 7 bases and J lost 0; bases outside the gene matches: 11. The CDR3 totals 18 residues.

The chain uses TRBV20-1 and TRBJ2-7, with a tentative D call TRBD2 (5 bases). The V gene lost 4 bases and the J gene lost 6 bases, with 19 bases spanning the gap. This CDR3 has 14 amino acids. From germline, CDR1 is DFQATT and CDR2 SNEGSKA (reference sequence). CDR3 sequence reads: CSATRLSFSTEQYF. The CDR3 DNA reads as TGCAGTGCTACCAGACTAAGCTTCTCTACCGAGCAGTACTTC.

This chain joins TRBV12-3 or TRBV12-4 and TRBJ2-5, with no clear D. The V end lost 5 bases, the J end lost 5 bases, and 15 bases lay between the germline ends. The CDR3 is 14 residues long. The CDR3 loop reads CASSPPRRPETQYF. For the CDR3, the DNA is TGTGCCAGCAGTCCCCCCCGGCGACCCGAGACCCAGTACTTC.

The chain has TRBV6-1 and TRBJ2-6; possible D gene TRBD2, 5 bases. Germline values: CDR1 MNHNS, CDR2 SASEGT. The ends were cut back, 7 bases at V and 0 bases at J, with 10 bases in the middle. This CDR3 has 15 amino acids. CDR3 in DNA: TGTGCCAGCACCCTCGGGGTCTCTGGGGCCAACGTCCTGACTTTC. Translation gives CASTLGVSGANVLTF.

This clonotype was recorded at least ten times. This chain connects TRBV7-6 to TRBJ2-1; 11 bases align to TRBD2. The CDR3 spans 17 residues. The V and J ends lost 5 bases and 0 bases, in that order; junction bases with no gene match: 6. The germline CDR1 and CDR2 sequences are SGHVS and FNYEAQ. Here the CDR3 reads CASSPRLAGRSYNEQFF. CDR3 DNA: TGTGCCAGCAGCCCTAGACTAGCGGGACGCTCCTACAATGAGCAGTTCTTC. Based on the CDR3 plus reference TRBV7-6 and TRBJ2-1, the full variable domain is GAGVSQSPRYKVTKRGQDVALRCDPISGHVSLYWYRQALGQGPEFLTYFNYEAQQDKSGLPNDRFSAERPEGSISTLTIQRTEQRDSAMYRCASSPRLAGRSYNEQFFGPGTRLTVL.

A few counts support this clonotype. The CDR3 loop is CASGLAVMNIETQYF. In nucleotides, the CDR3 is TGTGCTAGTGGTTTAGCAGTTATGAACATTGAGACCCAGTACTTC. This sequence joins TRBV12-5 and TRBJ2-5; D is unresolved. Germline CDR1 LGHNT, CDR2 FRNRAP. V was pared by 3 bases and J by 5 bases, with 16 bases between. The CDR3 is 15 residues long.

This clonotype was seen more than once but under ten times. This sequence joins TRBV7-8 and TRBJ1-2; perhaps TRBD1 as D (6 bases). Trimming cost V 1 base and J 7 bases, with 13 bases left between them. The germline gives CDR1 SGHVS, CDR2 FQNEAQ. This CDR3 region has 14 residues. The CDR3 DNA follows: TGTGCCAGCAGCTTAGGCGGACAGCTCGGTGGCTACACCTTC. Translation: CASSLGGQLGGYTF. Drawing the rest from reference TRBV7-8 and TRBJ1-2, the complete variable domain is GAGVSQSPRYKVAKRGQDVALRCDPISGHVSLFWYQQALGQGPEFLTYFQNEAQLDKSGLPSDRFFAERPEGSVSTLKIQRTQQEDSAVYLCASSLGGQLGGYTFGSGTRLTVV.

V and J are TRBV3-1 and TRBJ1-5, with D perhaps matching TRBD1 (6 bases). CDR3 length equals 15 residues. CDR1 LGHDT and CDR2 YNNKEL come from the germline V gene (reference sequence). V was cut by 10 bases and J by 0 bases, with 16 bases left in between. CDR3 coding DNA: TGTGCCATTTCTTCCTGGACAGATAGCAATCAGCCCCAGCATTTT. Protein: CAISSWTDSNQPQHF. Variable domain in full (rest from reference TRBV3-1 and TRBJ1-5): DTAVSQTPKYLVTQMGNDKSIKCEQNLGHDTMYWYKQDSKKFLKIMFSYNNKELIINETVPNRFSPKSPDKAHLNLHINSLELGDSAVYFCAISSWTDSNQPQHFGDGTRLSIL.